The clone carrying this TCR beta chain was detected many times. Its antigen remains unknown. Researchers made TCR beta libraries by using iRepertoire HTBI primers and running Arm-PCR on CDR3 regions. Each CDR3 protein gets one entry after TCRdb re-called the multiplex PCR reads with MiXCR. The sample lists 200,000 to 300,000 distinct CDR3 sequences; around 21% were seen once. The time point was: newly diagnosed GD, antithyroid drugs for less than 3 months. Isolated PBMC RNA provided the starting material for the TCR library. EDTA tubes received around 9 milliliters of collected peripheral blood. Germline CDR1 reads SGHNT; CDR2 reads YENEEA. The CDR3 is 15 amino acids. V was cut by 5 bases and J by 7 bases, with 20 bases left in between. This record belongs to a study of regulatory T cells in long-lasting Graves disease. Across the study: Antithyroid drugs had been given to newly diagnosed Graves' patients for under 3 months.

Regarding the study as a whole: Persistent disease showed a preference for TRBV28, TRBJ1-2 and TRBJ2-5. Few sampled subjects may have lowered accuracy.

The rearrangement joins TRBV11-3 to TRBJ2-5; possibly TRBD1 for D (8 bases). This sequence was found in a female donor with Graves disease. The material sequenced was peripheral blood mononuclear cells (PBMCs), taken at new diagnosis, from a patient treated with antithyroid drugs. The CDR3 DNA follows: TGTGCCAGCAGCCTTCTCGGACAGGGAGGGGGGACCCAGTACTTC. Amino acids: CASSLLGQGGGTQYF.